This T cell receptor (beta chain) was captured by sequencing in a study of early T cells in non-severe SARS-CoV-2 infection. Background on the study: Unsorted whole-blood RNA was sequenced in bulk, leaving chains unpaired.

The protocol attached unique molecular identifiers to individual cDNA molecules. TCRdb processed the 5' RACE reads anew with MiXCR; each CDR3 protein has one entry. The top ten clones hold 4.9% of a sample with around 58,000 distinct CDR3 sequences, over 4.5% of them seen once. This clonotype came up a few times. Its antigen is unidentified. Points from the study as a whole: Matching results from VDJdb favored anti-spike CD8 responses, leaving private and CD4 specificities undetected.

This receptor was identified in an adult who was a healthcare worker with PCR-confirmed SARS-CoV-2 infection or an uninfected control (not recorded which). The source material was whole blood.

DNA of the CDR3: TGTGCCATCAGTGCCCCACAGGGGGCGGACGGGGCCAACGTCCTGACTTTC. Its protein product is CAISAPQGADGANVLTF. The V and J genes are TRBV10-3 and TRBJ2-6; 9 bases line up with TRBD1. The CDR3 totals 17 residues. V shed 4 bases and J 4 bases; nucleotides not matched to a gene: 8. From germline, CDR1 is ENHRY and CDR2 SYGVKD.